This T cell receptor (beta chain) was identified during a study of blood T cell repertoires in COVID-19. Study context: Researchers got acute and convalescent COVID-19 samples from the United States, Italy and Spain. T cells, B-cell-depleted T cells, or PBMCs supplied cDNA or gDNA.

The authors' processing: Amplifying reference gene primers gave estimates of nucleated cell counts. The repertoire was sequenced with immunoSEQ multiplex PCR; TCRdb's copy has only in-frame clones and lacks some. That table furnishes V, J and clone size, whereas the DNA furnished D and trimming. The table lists roughly 160,000 clones, approximately 81% of them singletons, with more than 0.85% in the top ten. This receptor was identified in a man in his forties with acute or convalescent COVID-19. Sequencing was done on a sample of peripheral blood.

CDR3 loop: CASSDYAEAFF. As DNA, the CDR3 is TGCGCCAGCAGCGACTACGCTGAAGCTTTCTTT. V is TRBV10-2 and J is TRBJ1-1; no reliable D call. CDR3 length: 11 residues. Germline V lookup: CDR1 WSHSY, CDR2 SAAADI. V was cut by 6 bases and J by 6 bases, with 8 bases left in between.